These 25 T cell receptor beta chains were all obtained from the same sample, sequenced in a study of PD-L1 blockade in urothelial cancer. Sequencing was performed with immunoSEQ multiplex PCR; in TCRdb, only in-frame clones are kept and a portion is missing. The sample carries about 82,000 clones, more than 85% recorded once. Source: PBMCs, taken around atezolizumab (anti-PD-L1) treatment. Every receptor here comes from a man between 60 and 70 years old with urothelial cancer.

Worth noting for this clone: Other DNA sequences in the same sample also yield this CDR3. The chain has TRBV9 and TRBJ2-2; 8 bases map to TRBD1. The CDR3 consists of 16 residues. The V segment lost 0 bases and the J segment 1 base; nucleotides outside the gene matches: 2. Per germline, CDR1 SGDLS and CDR2 YYNGEE. CDR3 amino acids: CASSVGTGLNTGELFF. The CDR3, as DNA: TGTGCCAGCAGCGTAGGGACAGGGCTGAACACCGGGGAGCTGTTTTTT. Using reference TRBV9 and TRBJ2-2 for the parts outside the CDR3, the full variable domain is DSGVTQTPKHLITATGQRVTLRCSPRSGDLSVYWYQQSLDQGLQFLIQYYNGEERAKGNILERFSAQQFPDLHSELNLSSLELGDSALYFCASSVGTGLNTGELFFGEGSRLTVL.

The chain employs TRBV5-5 and TRBJ2-7, with D possibly being TRBD2 (6 bases). V was clipped by 4 bases and J by 0 bases, with 17 bases between them. The CDR3 is 16 amino acids. The germline gives CDR1 SGHKS, CDR2 YYEKEE (reference sequence). CDR3 amino acids: CASSAGPSAYSYEQYF. CDR3 nucleotide sequence: TGTGCCAGCAGCGCCGGGCCTAGCGCCTACTCCTACGAGCAGTACTTC.

The rearrangement uses TRBV5-1 and TRBJ2-1; D remains unclear. Germline values: CDR1 SGHRS, CDR2 YFSETQ. V was shortened by 2 bases and J by 0 bases, with 9 bases between the two germline ends. The CDR3 spans 15 residues. The CDR3 is CASSLGASSYNEQFF. Written as DNA, the CDR3 is TGCGCCAGCAGCTTAGGAGCCAGCTCCTACAATGAGCAGTTCTTC.

The chain joins TRBV11-3 to TRBJ2-1, with 9 bases fitting TRBD2. Germline V CDR1 and CDR2: SGHNT, YENEEA. The CDR3 extends over 15 amino acids. Trimming removed 1 base from V and 8 bases from J; junction bases left unmatched: 6. CDR3 DNA sequence: TGTGCCAGCAGCTTAGGCCTAGCGGGATTCGATGAGCAGTTCTTC. Its protein product is CASSLGLAGFDEQFF.

The V and J genes are TRBV6-5 and TRBJ2-2; D might be TRBD1 (6 bases). The CDR3 runs 15 residues. Germline V gene lookup returns CDR1 MNHEY and CDR2 SVGAGI. The V gene lost 6 bases and the J gene lost 1 base, with 12 bases spanning the gap. CDR3: CASSLGGMNTGELFF. DNA of the CDR3: TGTGCCAGCAGCCTAGGGGGAATGAACACCGGGGAGCTGTTTTTT.

This clone appeared a few times. The chain carries TRBV19 and TRBJ1-1; D perhaps matches TRBD1 (5 bases). Germline V lookup: CDR1 LNHDA, CDR2 SQIVND (reference sequence). The CDR3 contains 15 residues. With 3 bases removed from V and 0 bases from J, the gap between germline ends came to 11 bases. CDR3 in amino acids: CASSIGGHLNTEAFF. CDR3 coding DNA: TGTGCCAGTAGTATCGGTGGACACCTGAACACTGAAGCTTTCTTT.

The chain carries TRBV6-5 and TRBJ2-1; D is ambiguous. Germline V CDR1 and CDR2: MNHEY, SVGAGI. Trimming shortened V by 3 bases and J by 8 bases, and 8 bases separated the two germline ends. The CDR3 is 12 residues long. CDR3 nucleotide sequence: TGTGCCAGCAGTTATGAGCCGGATGAGCAGTTCTTC. Amino acids: CASSYEPDEQFF.

The chain joins TRBV7-6 to TRBJ1-5, with 7 bases matching TRBD1. This CDR3 comprises 14 residues. With 4 bases clipped from V and 6 bases from J, the junction kept 6 bases outside the gene matches. Germline V gene sequence: CDR1 SGHVS, CDR2 FNYEAQ. The CDR3 sequence is CASSSQGSSQPQHF. Here the CDR3 DNA reads TGTGCCAGCAGCTCACAGGGGTCGTCTCAGCCCCAGCATTTT.

The chain combines TRBV11-2 with TRBJ2-7, with 9 bases that match TRBD2. This CDR3 spans 15 amino acids. With 4 bases clipped from V and 2 bases from J, the junction kept 6 bases outside the gene matches. From germline, CDR1 is SGHAT and CDR2 FQNNGV. CDR3 DNA: TGTGCCAGCAGCTCTCGACTAGCGGAAGCCTACGAGCAGTACTTC. Amino acid sequence: CASSSRLAEAYEQYF.

The CDR3, as DNA: TGCGCCAGCAGTAGGGGAACGAACACCGGGGAGCTGTTTTTT. Amino acids: CASSRGTNTGELFF. The rearrangement joins TRBV10-1 to TRBJ2-2; a possible D gene is TRBD1 (5 bases). The germline gives CDR1 WNHNN, CDR2 SYGVQD (reference sequence). CDR3 length: 14 residues. Trimming left V 5 bases short and J 0 bases short, with 7 bases between.

This chain links TRBV6-1 with TRBJ2-7; no firm D call. Per germline, CDR1 MNHNS and CDR2 SASEGT. CDR3 length: 12 residues. V was pared by 3 bases and J by 1 base, with 4 bases between. CDR3 bases: TGTGCCAGCAGTGATTCGTCCTACGAGCAGTACTTC. It is translated as CASSDSSYEQYF.

The J gene is TRBJ2-1, the V gene TRBV4-3, with 10 bases lining up with TRBD2. Germline-derived CDR1 and CDR2 are LGHNA and YSLEER. Losses at the gene ends were 4 bases for V and 4 bases for J; bases not matched to a gene: 10. The CDR3 consists of 17 residues. In nucleotides, the CDR3 is TGCGCCAGCAGCCCCCGACGGACTAGCGGAGGTTACAATGAGCAGTTCTTC. It specifies CASSPRRTSGGYNEQFF.

This rearrangement joins TRBV19 to TRBJ1-2, with 8 bases fitting TRBD1. V was pared by 6 bases and J by 4 bases, with 1 base of the junction left unmatched. The CDR3 has 12 residues. Germline V CDR1 and CDR2: LNHDA, SQIVND (reference sequence). The DNA of the CDR3 is TGTGCCAGTAGGACAGGGGTCTATGGCTACACCTTC. This sequence encodes CASRTGVYGYTF.

V is TRBV28 and J is TRBJ1-4, with 9 bases matching TRBD1. There are 15 residues in the CDR3. Germline CDR1 reads MDHEN; CDR2 reads SYDVKM. The trim removed 6 bases at V and 4 bases at J, leaving 6 bases unmatched. In nucleotides, the CDR3 is TGTGCCAGCAGCTCACAGGGGGCTCTTAATGAAAAACTGTTTTTT. This gives the protein CASSSQGALNEKLFF.

This rearrangement joins TRBV6-6 to TRBJ1-2; 9 positions match TRBD1. Germline lookup yields CDR1 MNHNY and CDR2 SVGAGI (reference sequence). CDR3 size: 15 residues. V lost 4 bases and J lost 5; bases outside the gene matches: 8. The CDR3 here is CASSLRQGEPYGYTF. The CDR3 DNA follows: TGTGCCAGCAGTTTACGACAGGGGGAGCCATATGGCTACACCTTC.

The rearrangement links TRBV7-2 to TRBJ1-4; 7 bases agree with TRBD1. V dropped 6 bases and J dropped 2; count of bases not matched to a gene: 15. CDR1 is SGHTA and CDR2 is FQGNSA in the germline V gene. The CDR3 contains 18 residues. CDR3: CASSSATGSRATNEKLFF. CDR3 nucleotide sequence: TGTGCCAGCAGTTCAGCGACAGGGTCGAGGGCTACTAATGAAAAACTGTTTTTT.

This chain connects TRBV4-3 to TRBJ1-4; D might be TRBD1 (5 bases). Germline CDR1 LGHNA, CDR2 YSLEER. The CDR3 consists of 18 residues. V lost 1 base to trimming and J lost 7 bases, with 22 bases between them. The CDR3 region is CASSQGAADLGGSEKLFF. The CDR3 DNA reads as TGCGCCAGCAGCCAAGGAGCGGCTGACTTGGGGGGTAGTGAAAAACTGTTTTTT.

This chain connects TRBV9 to TRBJ1-2, with 8 bases that match TRBD1. J was trimmed by 2 bases and V by 4 bases; bases with no gene match: 4. This CDR3 spans 14 amino acids. Per germline, CDR1 SGDLS and CDR2 YYNGEE. The CDR3 bases are TGTGCCAGCAGCCTGGGGACAGGAAACTATGGCTACACCTTC. It codes for CASSLGTGNYGYTF.

This chain joins TRBV7-8 and TRBJ1-2; a possible D gene is TRBD1 (5 bases). Trimming stripped 3 bases from V and 1 base from J, with 18 bases between. Germline V CDR1 and CDR2: SGHVS, FQNEAQ. The CDR3 runs to 17 residues. In nucleotides, the CDR3 is TGTGCCAGCAGCTTTACCCACGGGGGAGAATATAACTATGGCTACACCTTC. This translates into CASSFTHGGEYNYGYTF.

The CDR3 sequence is CAWSPTSGGPLSYEQYF. The CDR3 nucleotides are TGTGCCTGGAGCCCTACTAGCGGGGGGCCTCTCTCCTACGAGCAGTACTTC. The V gene is TRBV30, the J gene TRBJ2-7; 12 positions agree with TRBD2. V dropped 3 bases and J dropped 0; count of bases not matched to a gene: 9. In germline, CDR1 is GTSNPN, CDR2 SVGIG (reference sequence). This CDR3 has 17 residues. The variable domain in full, with the rest retrieved from reference TRBV30 and TRBJ2-7, is SQTIHQWPATLVQPVGSPLSLECTVEGTSNPNLYWYRQAAGRGLQLLFYSVGIGQISSEVPQNLSASRPQDRQFILSSKKLLLSDSGFYLCAWSPTSGGPLSYEQYFGPGTRLTVT.

The rearrangement uses TRBV4-2 and TRBJ2-2; D perhaps matches TRBD1 (6 bases). Trimming removed 1 base at V and 0 bases at J, with 9 bases between. The CDR3 spans 16 residues. The V gene's germline CDR1 is LGHNA and CDR2 YNFKEQ. CDR3 bases: TGTGCCAGCAGCCAAGGGCAGGGGTCGAACACCGGGGAGCTGTTTTTT. Protein: CASSQGQGSNTGELFF.

The chain combines TRBV7-9 with TRBJ1-2; D possibly corresponds to TRBD1 (5 bases). CDR1 and CDR2 from the germline V gene are SEHNR and FQNEAQ (reference sequence). CDR3 length: 14 residues. Trimming shortened V by 1 base and J by 2 bases, and 8 bases separated the two germline ends. As DNA, the CDR3 is TGTGCCAGCAGCTTAGGCCCAGGGAACTATGGCTACACCTTC. Protein: CASSLGPGNYGYTF.

V usage is TRBV5-4 and J usage is TRBJ2-7, with D perhaps TRBD2 (6 bases). Trimming stripped 0 bases from V and 2 bases from J, with 9 bases between. This CDR3 spans 14 amino acids. Germline V gene data show CDR1 as SGHNT and CDR2 as YYREEE (reference sequence). The CDR3 nucleotides are TGTGCCAGCAGCTTGGGGGGGGTCACCTACGAGCAGTACTTC. Translated, it gives CASSLGGVTYEQYF.

The genes are TRBV29-1 and TRBJ2-3; D uncertain. CDR3 length: 14 amino acids. Trimming removed 4 bases from V and 0 bases from J, with 11 bases in between. Germline loops: CDR1 SQVTM, CDR2 ANQGSEA. The CDR3 region is CSVGRSTSTDTQYF. Here the CDR3 DNA reads TGCAGCGTTGGACGCTCGACTAGCACAGATACGCAGTATTTT.

This chain links TRBV6-6 with TRBJ1-5; D not resolved. Per the germline V gene, CDR1 is MNHNY and CDR2 is SVGAGI (reference sequence). The CDR3 consists of 13 residues. Trimming cost V 6 bases and J 0 bases, with 6 bases left between them. The CDR3 spells CASRRDSNQPQHF. DNA for the CDR3: TGTGCCAGCAGGAGGGATAGCAATCAGCCCCAGCATTTT.